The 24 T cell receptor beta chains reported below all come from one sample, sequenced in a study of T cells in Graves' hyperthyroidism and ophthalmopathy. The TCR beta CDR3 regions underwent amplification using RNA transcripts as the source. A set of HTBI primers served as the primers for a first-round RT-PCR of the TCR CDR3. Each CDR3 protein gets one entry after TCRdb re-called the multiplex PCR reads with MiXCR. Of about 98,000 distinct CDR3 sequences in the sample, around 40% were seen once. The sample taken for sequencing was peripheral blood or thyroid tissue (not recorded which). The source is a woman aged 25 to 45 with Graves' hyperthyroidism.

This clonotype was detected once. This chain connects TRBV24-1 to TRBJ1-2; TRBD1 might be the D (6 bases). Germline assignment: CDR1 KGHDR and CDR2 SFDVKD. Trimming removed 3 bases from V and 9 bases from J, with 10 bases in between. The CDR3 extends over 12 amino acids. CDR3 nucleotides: TGTGCCACCAGTGATCCGGGACAACGCTACACCTTC. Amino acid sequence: CATSDPGQRYTF.

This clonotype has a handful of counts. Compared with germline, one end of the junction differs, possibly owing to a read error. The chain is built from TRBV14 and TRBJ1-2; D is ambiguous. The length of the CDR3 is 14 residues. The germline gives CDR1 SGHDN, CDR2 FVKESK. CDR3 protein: CASSLSWANYGHTF. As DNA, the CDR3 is TGTGCCAGCAGCCTGTCTTGGGCTAACTATGGCCACACCTTC.

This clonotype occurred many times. The CDR3 DNA reads as TGCGCCAGCAGCGCTGGACTAGCGGGGACGTTACCTCTACCTTCCTACGAGCAGTACTTC. It specifies CASSAGLAGTLPLPSYEQYF. The V gene is TRBV5-1, the J gene TRBJ2-7; TRBD2 matches at 12 bases. CDR1 SGHRS and CDR2 YFSETQ come from the germline V gene. V lost 4 bases and J lost 1; bases outside the gene matches: 18. This CDR3 is 20 amino acids long.

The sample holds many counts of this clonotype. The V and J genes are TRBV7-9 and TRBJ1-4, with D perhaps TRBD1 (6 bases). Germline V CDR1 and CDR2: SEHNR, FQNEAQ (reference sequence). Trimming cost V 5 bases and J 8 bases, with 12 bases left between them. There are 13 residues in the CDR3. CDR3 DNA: TGTGCCAGCAGCCCCGAGGGGGGGGAAAAACTGTTTTTT. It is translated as CASSPEGGEKLFF.

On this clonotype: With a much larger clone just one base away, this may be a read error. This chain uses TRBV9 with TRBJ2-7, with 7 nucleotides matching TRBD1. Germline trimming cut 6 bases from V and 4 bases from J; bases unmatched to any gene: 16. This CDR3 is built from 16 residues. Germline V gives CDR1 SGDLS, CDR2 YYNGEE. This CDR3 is CASNASGQQNYYEQYF. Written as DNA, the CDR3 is TGTGCCAGCAACGCCTCGGGACAGCAAAACTATTACGAGCAGTACTTC.

The CDR3 DNA reads TGCGCCAGCAGCTTGGGTGGGCGACAGGAACGCACCGAAGCTTTCTTT. Its protein product is CASSLGGRQERTEAFF. V is TRBV5-1 and J is TRBJ1-1; TRBD1 is a possible D gene (6 bases). From germline, CDR1 is SGHRS and CDR2 YFSETQ. The CDR3 consists of 16 residues. Trimming removed 0 bases at V and 8 bases at J, with 20 bases between.

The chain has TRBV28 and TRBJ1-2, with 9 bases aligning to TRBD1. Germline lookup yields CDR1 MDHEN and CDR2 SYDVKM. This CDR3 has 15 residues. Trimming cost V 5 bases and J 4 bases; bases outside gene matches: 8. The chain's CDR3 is CASSPGTGIPYGYTF. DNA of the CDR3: TGTGCCAGCAGTCCCGGGACAGGGATCCCCTATGGCTACACCTTC.

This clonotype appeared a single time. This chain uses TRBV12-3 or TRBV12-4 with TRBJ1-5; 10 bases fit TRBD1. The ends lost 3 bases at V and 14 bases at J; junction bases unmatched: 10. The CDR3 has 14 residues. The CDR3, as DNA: TGTGCCAGCAGTTTGGGACAGGGGATCGGGCACGAGCATTTT. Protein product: CASSLGQGIGHEHF.

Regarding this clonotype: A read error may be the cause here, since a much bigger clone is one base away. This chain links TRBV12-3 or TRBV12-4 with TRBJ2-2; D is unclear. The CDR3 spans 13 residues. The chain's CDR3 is CASRSMGTRELFF. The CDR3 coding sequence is TGTGCCAGCAGATCTATGGGCACCAGGGAGCTGTTTTTT.

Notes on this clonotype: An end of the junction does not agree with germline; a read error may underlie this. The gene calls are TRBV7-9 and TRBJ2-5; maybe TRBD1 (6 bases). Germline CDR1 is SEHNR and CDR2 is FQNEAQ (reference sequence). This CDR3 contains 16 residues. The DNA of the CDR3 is TGTGTCAGCAGCCCAGTCTGGGCACAGGGCCAAGAGACCCAGTACTTC. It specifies CVSSPVWAQGQETQYF.

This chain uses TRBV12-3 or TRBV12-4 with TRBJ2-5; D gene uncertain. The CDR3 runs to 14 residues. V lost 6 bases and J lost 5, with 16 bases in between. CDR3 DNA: TGTGCCAGCAGCACTGAAGGCTACGCGGAGACCCAGTACTTC. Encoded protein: CASSTEGYAETQYF.

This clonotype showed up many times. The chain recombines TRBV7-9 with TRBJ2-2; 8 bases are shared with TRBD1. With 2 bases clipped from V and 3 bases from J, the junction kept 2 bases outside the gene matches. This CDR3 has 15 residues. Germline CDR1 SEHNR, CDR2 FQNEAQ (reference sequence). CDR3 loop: CASSLNRGYTGELFF. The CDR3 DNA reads TGTGCCAGCAGCTTAAACAGGGGGTACACCGGGGAGCTGTTTTTT.

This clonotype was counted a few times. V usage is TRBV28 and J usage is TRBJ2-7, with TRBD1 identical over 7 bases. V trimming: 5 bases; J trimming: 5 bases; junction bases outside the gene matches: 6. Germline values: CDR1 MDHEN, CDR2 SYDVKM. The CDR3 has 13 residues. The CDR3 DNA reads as TGTGCCAGCAGTACGGGACAGCCCCACGAGCAGTACTTC. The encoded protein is CASSTGQPHEQYF. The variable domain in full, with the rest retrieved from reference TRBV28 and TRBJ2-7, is DVKVTQSSRYLVKRTGEKVFLECVQDMDHENMFWYRQDPGLGLRLIYFSYDVKMKEKGDIPEGYSVSREKKERFSLILESASTNQTSMYLCASSTGQPHEQYFGPGTRLTVT.

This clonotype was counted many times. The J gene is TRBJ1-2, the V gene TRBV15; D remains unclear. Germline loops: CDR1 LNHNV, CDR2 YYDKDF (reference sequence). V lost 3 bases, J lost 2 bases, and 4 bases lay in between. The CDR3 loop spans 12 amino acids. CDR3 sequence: CATSSPNYGYTF. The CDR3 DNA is TGTGCCACCAGCAGCCCAAACTATGGCTACACCTTC.

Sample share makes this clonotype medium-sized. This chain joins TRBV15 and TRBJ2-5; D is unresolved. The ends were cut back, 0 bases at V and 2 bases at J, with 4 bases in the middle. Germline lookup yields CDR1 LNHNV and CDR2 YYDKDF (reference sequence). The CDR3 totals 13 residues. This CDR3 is CATSRDRQETQYF. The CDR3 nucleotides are TGTGCCACCAGCAGAGATCGGCAAGAGACCCAGTACTTC.

The CDR3 loop reads CASNKDQGYF. CDR3 in DNA: TGTGCCAGCAACAAGGACCAAGGGTACTTC. This chain joins TRBV9 and TRBJ2-5; no firm D call. Germline CDR1 reads SGDLS; CDR2 reads YYNGEE. V was trimmed by 6 bases and J by 13 bases, leaving 13 bases between them. The CDR3 is made up of 10 amino acids.

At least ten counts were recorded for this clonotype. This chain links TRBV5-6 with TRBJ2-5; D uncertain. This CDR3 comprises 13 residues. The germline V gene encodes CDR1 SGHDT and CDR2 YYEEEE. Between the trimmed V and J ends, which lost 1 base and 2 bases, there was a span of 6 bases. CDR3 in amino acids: CASSLPTQETQYF. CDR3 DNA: TGTGCCAGCAGCTTGCCTACTCAAGAGACCCAGTACTTC.

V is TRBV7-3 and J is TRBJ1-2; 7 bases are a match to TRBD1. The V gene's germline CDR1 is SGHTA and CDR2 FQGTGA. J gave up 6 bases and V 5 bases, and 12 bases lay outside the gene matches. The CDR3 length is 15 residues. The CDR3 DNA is TGTGCCAGCAGCCCCCCCCCCGGGACAGCTGATGGCTACACCTTC. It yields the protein CASSPPPGTADGYTF.

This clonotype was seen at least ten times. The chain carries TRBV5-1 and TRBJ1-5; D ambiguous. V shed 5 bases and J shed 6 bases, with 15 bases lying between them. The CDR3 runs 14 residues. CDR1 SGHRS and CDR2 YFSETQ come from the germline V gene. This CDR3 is CASRPDGGPQPQHF. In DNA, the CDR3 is TGCGCCAGCAGACCTGATGGAGGGCCTCAGCCCCAGCATTTT.

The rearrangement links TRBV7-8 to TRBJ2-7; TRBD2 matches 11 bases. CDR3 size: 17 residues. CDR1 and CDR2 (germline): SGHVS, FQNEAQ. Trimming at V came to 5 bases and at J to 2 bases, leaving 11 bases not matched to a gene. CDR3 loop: CASSQAPLAGGAYEQYF. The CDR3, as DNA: TGTGCCAGCAGCCAAGCCCCCCTAGCGGGAGGAGCCTACGAGCAGTACTTC.

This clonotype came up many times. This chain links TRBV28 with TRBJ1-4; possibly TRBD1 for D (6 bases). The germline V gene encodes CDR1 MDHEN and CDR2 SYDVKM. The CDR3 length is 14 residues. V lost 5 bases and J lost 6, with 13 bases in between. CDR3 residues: CASSPPGQDEKLFF. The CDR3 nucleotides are TGTGCCAGCAGTCCGCCGGGACAAGATGAAAAACTGTTTTTT.

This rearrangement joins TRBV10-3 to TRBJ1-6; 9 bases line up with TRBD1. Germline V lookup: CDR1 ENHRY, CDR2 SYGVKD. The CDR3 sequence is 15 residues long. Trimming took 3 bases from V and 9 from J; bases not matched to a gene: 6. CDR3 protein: CAISERTGVGSPLHF. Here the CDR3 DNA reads TGTGCCATCAGTGAAAGGACAGGGGTCGGTTCACCCCTCCACTTT.

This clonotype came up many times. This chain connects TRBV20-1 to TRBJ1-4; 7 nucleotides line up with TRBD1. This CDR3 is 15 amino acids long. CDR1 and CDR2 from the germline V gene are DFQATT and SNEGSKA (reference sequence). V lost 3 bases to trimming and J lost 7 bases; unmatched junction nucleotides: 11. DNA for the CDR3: TGCAGTGCTAGCAGATTACAGGGGAGCGGTGAAAAACTGTTTTTT. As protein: CSASRLQGSGEKLFF.

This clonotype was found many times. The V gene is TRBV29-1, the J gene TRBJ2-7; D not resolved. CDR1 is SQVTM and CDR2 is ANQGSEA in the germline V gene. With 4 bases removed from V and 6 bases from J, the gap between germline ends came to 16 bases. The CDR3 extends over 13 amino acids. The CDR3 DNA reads TGCAGCGTTGCCCCGGCCCTCTCCAGCGAGCAGTACTTC. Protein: CSVAPALSSEQYF.